The source of this TCR beta chain is a study of shared clonotypes between healthy human individuals. The assay was immunoSEQ multiplex PCR, and TCRdb's table has in-frame clones only and misses some. The sample includes some 1.5 million clones, 95% to 99% of them seen just once. V gave up 2 bases and J gave up 0 bases, with 5 bases separating them. This CDR3 is 14 amino acids long. Germline CDR1 and CDR2: SGHNT and YYREEE (reference sequence). Sequenced: naive CD4+ T cells sorted from blood. The sample's subset: CD45RA+ positively selected. The chain recombines TRBV5-4 with TRBJ1-4; D is unresolved. The sequence came from a man aged 25 to 40 in good health. The CDR3, as DNA: TGTGCCAGCAGCTTCGGAACAACTAATGAAAAACTGTTTTTT. Translating it yields CASSFGTTNEKLFF.